The source of this TCR beta chain is a study of blood T cell repertoires in COVID-19. While infection was still active, Seattle patients were enrolled and then followed longitudinally. The CDR3 consists of 14 residues. Germline-derived CDR1 and CDR2 are SNHLY and FYNNEI. V was cut by 3 bases and J by 7 bases, with 12 bases left in between. In the authors' methods: Amplification from reference gene primers served as the basis for estimated nucleated cell counts. TCRdb's table, derived via immunoSEQ multiplex PCR, lists solely in-frame clones and lacks some. V and J calls and clone size are those listed in that table; D and trimming were worked out from the DNA. The table shows 250,000 to 400,000 clones, with about nine tenths occurring only once.

The receptor's source is a woman between 25 and 40 years old with COVID-19, enrolled during active disease. The sequenced sample was peripheral blood. The J gene is TRBJ1-4, the V gene TRBV2; a possible D gene is TRBD1 (6 bases). The chain's CDR3 is CASSDGGSGEKLFF. The CDR3 DNA reads as TGTGCCAGCAGTGATGGGGGCTCGGGTGAAAAACTGTTTTTT.